This T cell receptor (beta chain) was observed in a study of cytomegalovirus exposure and HLA in healthy donors. Note on this clone: Its matching antigen is unknown.

Germline-derived CDR1 and CDR2 are LGHNA and YNFKEQ. The CDR3 has 14 residues. V lost 1 base and J lost 6, with 10 bases in between. Study observations and caveats: Some TCR beta chains (approximately 180 of them) were listed as cytomegalovirus-associated.

Measured with immunoSEQ multiplex PCR; TCRdb has only the in-frame clones, and not every one. The data show some 110,000 clones, about 91% seen once. The receptor's source is a young man in good health and CMV-seronegative. The chain is built from TRBV4-2 and TRBJ2-1, with D possibly being TRBD1 (6 bases). Sequencing was done on a sample of PBMCs. CDR3: CASSQAGARNEQFF. In DNA, the CDR3 is TGTGCCAGCAGCCAAGCAGGGGCACGCAATGAGCAGTTCTTC.